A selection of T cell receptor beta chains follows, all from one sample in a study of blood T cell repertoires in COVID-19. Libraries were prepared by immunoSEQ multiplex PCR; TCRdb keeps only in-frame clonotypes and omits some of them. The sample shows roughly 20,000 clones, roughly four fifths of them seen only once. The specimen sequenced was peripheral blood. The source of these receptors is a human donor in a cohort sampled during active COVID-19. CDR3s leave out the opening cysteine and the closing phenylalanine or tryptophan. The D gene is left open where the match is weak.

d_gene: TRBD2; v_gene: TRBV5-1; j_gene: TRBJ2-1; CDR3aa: ASSLTSGAYNEQF
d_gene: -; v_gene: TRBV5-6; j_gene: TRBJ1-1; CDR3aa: ASSWWWANTEAF
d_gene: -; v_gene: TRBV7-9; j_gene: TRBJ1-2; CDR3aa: ATTYLEVGYT
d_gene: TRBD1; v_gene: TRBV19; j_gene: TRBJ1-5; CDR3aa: ASSFGTVSNQPQH
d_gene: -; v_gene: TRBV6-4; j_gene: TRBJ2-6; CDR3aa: ASSATGYGANVLT
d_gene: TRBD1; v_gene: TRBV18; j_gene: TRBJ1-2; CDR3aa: ASSQDRGYGYT
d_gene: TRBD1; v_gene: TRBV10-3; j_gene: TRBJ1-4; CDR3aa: AIRDSNNEKLF
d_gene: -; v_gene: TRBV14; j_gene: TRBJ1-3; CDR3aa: AGSPLGPGNTIY
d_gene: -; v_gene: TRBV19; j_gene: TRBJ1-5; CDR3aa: ASISANGWGHQPQH
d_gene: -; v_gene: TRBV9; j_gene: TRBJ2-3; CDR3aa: ASSANRRDTQY
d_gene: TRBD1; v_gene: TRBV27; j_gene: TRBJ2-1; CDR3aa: ASSAGTGDYNEQF
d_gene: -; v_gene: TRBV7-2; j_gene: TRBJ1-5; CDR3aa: ASSLAPMGGRERASVYQPQH
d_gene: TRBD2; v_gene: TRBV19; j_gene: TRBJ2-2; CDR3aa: ASSGTGTSQAGELF
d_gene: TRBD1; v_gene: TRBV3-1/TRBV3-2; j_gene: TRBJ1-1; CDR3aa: ATGQGSKAF
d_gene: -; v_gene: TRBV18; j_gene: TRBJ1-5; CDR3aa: ASSLQGVSNQPQH
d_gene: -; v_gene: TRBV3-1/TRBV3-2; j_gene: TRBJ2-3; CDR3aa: ASSKGQQPDTQY
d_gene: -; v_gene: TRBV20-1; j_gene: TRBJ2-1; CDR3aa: SAVAGGEQF
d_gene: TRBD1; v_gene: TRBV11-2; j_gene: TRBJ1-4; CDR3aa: ASSLGQGGVGEKLF
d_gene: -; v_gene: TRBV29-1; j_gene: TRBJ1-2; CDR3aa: SVEGQGYGYT
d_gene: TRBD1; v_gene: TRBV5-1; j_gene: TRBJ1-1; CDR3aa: ASSPTRTGIEAF
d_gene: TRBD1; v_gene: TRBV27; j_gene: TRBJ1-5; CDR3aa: ASRGYGQGGLMISNQPQH
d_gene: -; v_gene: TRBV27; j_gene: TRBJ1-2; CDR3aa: ASSFTGDMRGRGGYT
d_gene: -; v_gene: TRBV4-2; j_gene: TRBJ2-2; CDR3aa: ASSQETRLPNTGELF
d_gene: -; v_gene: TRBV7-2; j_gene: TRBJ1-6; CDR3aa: ASTSTGFYNSPLH
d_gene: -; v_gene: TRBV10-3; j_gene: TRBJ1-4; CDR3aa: ATYPGLGDEKLF
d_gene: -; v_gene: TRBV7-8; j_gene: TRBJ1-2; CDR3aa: ASSPGHPRDNYGYT
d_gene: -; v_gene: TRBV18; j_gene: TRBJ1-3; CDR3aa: ASSPRTFPLNTIY
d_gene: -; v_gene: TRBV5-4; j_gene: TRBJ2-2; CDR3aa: ASSTEVLNTGELF
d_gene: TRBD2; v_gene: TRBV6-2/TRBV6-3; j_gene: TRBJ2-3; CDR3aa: ASSYGGVRTDTQY
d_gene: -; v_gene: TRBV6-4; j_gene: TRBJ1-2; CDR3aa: ASSDTGDYGYT
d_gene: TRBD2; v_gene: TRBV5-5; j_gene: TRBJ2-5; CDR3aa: ASSLVSGGAVTKETQY